This TCR beta chain was sequenced for a study of T cells in localized non-small cell lung cancer. With respect to this clone: Its specificity is unknown.

Trimming took 5 bases from V and 1 from J, leaving 8 bases between them. The CDR3 has 13 residues. Germline assignment: CDR1 MNHEY and CDR2 SVGAGI. Study-wide results and caveats: A median of approximately 54 clones ranked among the top 100 in tumor appeared in adjacent lung. Uninvolved nearby lung showed the greatest T cell clonality, exceeding that found in tumor. Heterogeneity remains possible, as sequencing covered one tumor region only.

Assay: immunoSEQ multiplex PCR; the TCRdb copy retains only in-frame clones and omits some. The table records approximately 20,000 clones, about 83% of them present only once. The chain uses TRBV6-5 and TRBJ1-1; D remains unclear. This clonotype was sampled from a man between 40 and 69 years old with stage I lung adenocarcinoma. Here the sequenced sample was peripheral blood, taken before any cancer treatment. CDR3 region: CASSLLENTEAFF. CDR3 sequence (DNA): TGTGCCAGCAGTCTCCTTGAGAACACTGAAGCTTTCTTT.